This TCR beta chain was captured in a study of blood T cells in healthy people across ages (dated by TCRdb to between 2014 and 2017). Regarding the study in general: In model experiments, template switching captured about one uniquely barcoded TCR beta cDNA molecule for every two T cells. To track age-related changes in TCR beta repertoire diversity, the study relied on deep sequencing normalized with unique cDNA molecular identifiers. Four age groups were formed from the donors: young (average approximately 16 years), middle-aged (approximately 39), aged (62) and long-lived (more than 75). For two donors (one aged 18 to 29 and one aged 80 or older), the study analyzed two additional independent replicas of 1 million unique cDNA reads from the same blood draw. To avoid experimental bias, donors of different ages were spread randomly across the sequencing lanes.

The library came from 5' RACE. Sequencing took place on an Illumina HiSeq 2500. A second PCR of 7 to 11 cycles was performed with a sample-barcoded 5' primer and a J-beta primer mix. A template-switch 5' adaptor carrying 12 random nucleotides introduced a unique molecular identifier onto each TCR beta cDNA molecule. Each sample yielded at least 2.5 million CDR3-containing paired-end reads. First-strand cDNA synthesis was performed from all RNA using the Mint cDNA synthesis kit, with priming by a TRBC-specific oligonucleotide. All cDNA was treated with uracil-DNA glycosylase and then went through a first 18-cycle PCR with the universal primers M1SS and BC2_uni_R. The authors' pipeline ran thus. For normalization, 1 million high-quality reads were randomly selected from each sample, with every read carrying a distinct molecular identifier. Instead of being binned into consensus sequences, reads that shared molecular identifiers were thrown out. CDR3 identification, clonotype clustering and error correction used MiTCR with a Q25 quality threshold and the strictest error-elimination algorithm. A nonparametric unseen species model using Euler transformation provided a lower-bound estimate of total TCR beta diversity. Clones were called with MiXCR by TCRdb after fastp trimmed the public reads at Q25, and only in-frame beta chains were retained. Rows merge per CDR3 protein into single entries with the most common DNA and genes. None of the V and J calls come from the authors' own analysis; TCRdb made them. Across this sample there are roughly 1,800,000 distinct CDR3 sequences, with about 50% seen only once. Of the sample, over 2% falls within the top ten clones.

Concerning this clonotype: It has no known antigen specificity. No much larger clonotype is one base removed from it; base qualities were not supplied.

Broad study findings and their caveats: Estimates of total diversity based on one million sequenced T cells were regarded as lower bounds and as underestimates. Compared with the aged group, the long-lived group had more naive CD4+ T cells, fewer expanded clones and increased TCR diversity, suggesting age selection. Observed TCR beta diversity correlated strongly with the percentage of naive T cells measured by flow cytometry. Bulk unsorted PBMC profiling prevented conclusive comparison of naive and antigen-experienced compartments. Donor CMV infection status was unknown, potentially confounding age-related changes in expanded clonotypes. Observed TCR beta diversity per million T cells fell roughly linearly with age, and a significant reduction was already apparent by age around 39.

Systemically healthy Caucasian individuals from Russia, 35 to 50 in total and aged roughly 6 to 100 years, were included as donors. Approximately 9.7 milliliters of peripheral blood were drawn from each donor into EDTA-treated Vacutainer tubes. Ficoll-Paque density-gradient centrifugation was used to isolate PBMCs, with at least 7 million per sample. Trizol reagent was used to extract total RNA from the PBMCs, yielding at least 6 micrograms per sample. Naive CD45RAhigh/CD27high T cell percentages were measured by flow cytometry on a PBMC aliquot from every donor. A distance of 16 bases separates the germline ends of V and J, which lose 4 bases and 3 bases respectively. The germline V gene (reference sequence) specifies SGHKS as CDR1 and YYEKEE as CDR2. The CDR3 spans 15 residues, from the cysteine through the phenylalanine. Solely the CDR3 DNA is kept, with 45 bases framed from the first base.

Here the chain combines TRBV5-5 and TRBJ1-1; a confident D gene designation cannot be given. This receptor was obtained from a woman aged 40-49 years in good health. The sample comprised blood. The nucleotides read TGTGCCAGCAGCCCACACGGGATGGTCTACACTGAAGCTTTCTTT. This is translated as CASSPHGMVYTEAFF.